Below are 4 T cell receptor beta chains sequenced from a single sample in a study of Ad26.COV2.S vaccination and SARS-CoV-2 variants. The table came from immunoSEQ multiplex PCR; TCRdb's copy has only in-frame clones and leaves some out. Seen here are fewer than 400,000 clones, roughly 90% observed once, and the top ten hold about 5%. Treatment described: about 20 received Ad26.COV2.S at low or high dose, single or two shots; roughly 5 received placebo; per-sample allocation not given. After the first vaccine or placebo injection, samples were drawn on day 63. Specimen: peripheral blood, collected in a trial of Ad26.COV2.S vaccine versus placebo. Every receptor here comes from a person aged 18-60 years who received the Ad26.COV2.S COVID-19 vaccine or a placebo.

The rearrangement links TRBV27 to TRBJ2-3; 10 positions agree with TRBD2. CDR1 is MNHEY, CDR2 SMNVEV, per germline (reference sequence). The trim removed 3 bases at V and 4 bases at J, leaving 7 bases unmatched. The length of the CDR3 is 16 residues. CDR3 DNA: TGTGCCAGCAGTTTTTCTCCTAGCGGGAGCGCAGATACGCAGTATTTT. Its protein is CASSFSPSGSADTQYF.

V is TRBV9 and J is TRBJ1-2, with 7 positions matching TRBD1. The CDR3 sequence is 18 residues long. Germline V gives CDR1 SGDLS, CDR2 YYNGEE. The junction had 14 bases not matched to a gene; V was cut back by 0 bases and J by 3 bases. The CDR3 loop is CASSVGPIGTGDYYGYTF. The DNA for the CDR3 is TGTGCCAGCAGCGTAGGGCCCATAGGTACAGGGGACTACTATGGCTACACCTTC.

The V gene is TRBV9, the J gene TRBJ1-1, with D perhaps TRBD1 (6 bases). With 3 bases removed from V and 5 bases from J, the gap between germline ends came to 14 bases. CDR3 size: 14 residues. The V gene's germline CDR1 is SGDLS and CDR2 YYNGEE. The CDR3 DNA follows: TGTGCCAGCAGCGCACAGGGCCCTGGGACTGAAGCTTTCTTT. This codes for CASSAQGPGTEAFF.

This clone was seen a handful of times. The V call is TRBV7-2, the J call TRBJ2-5; the D gene could be TRBD1 or TRBD2 (5 bases each). The CDR3 contains 16 residues. CDR1 is SGHTA, CDR2 FQGNSA, per germline. V lost 4 bases, J lost 2 bases, and 17 bases lay in between. The CDR3 DNA reads as TGTGCCAGCAGCTACCCCCCCGGGACCAAGCAAGAGACCCAGTACTTC. Translated, it gives CASSYPPGTKQETQYF.